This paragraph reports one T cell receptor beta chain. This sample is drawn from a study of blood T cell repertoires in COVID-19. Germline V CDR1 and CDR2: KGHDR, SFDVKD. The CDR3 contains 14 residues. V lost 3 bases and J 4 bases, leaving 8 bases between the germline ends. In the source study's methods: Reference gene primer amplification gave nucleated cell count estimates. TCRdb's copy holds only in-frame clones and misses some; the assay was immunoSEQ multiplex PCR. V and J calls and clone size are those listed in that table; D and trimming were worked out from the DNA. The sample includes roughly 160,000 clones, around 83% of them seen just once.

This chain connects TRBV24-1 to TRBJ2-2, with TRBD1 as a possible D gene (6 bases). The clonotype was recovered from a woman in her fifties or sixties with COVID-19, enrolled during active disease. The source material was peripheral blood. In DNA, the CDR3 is TGTGCCACCAGTGATCCAGGGGTCACCGGGGAGCTGTTTTTT. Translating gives CATSDPGVTGELFF.